A single sample is the source of the 9 T cell receptor beta chains below, sequenced in a study of cytomegalovirus exposure and HLA in healthy donors. Amplification used 60 Vbeta primers and 13 Jbeta primers. Profiling relied on immunoSEQ multiplex PCR, and the TCRdb table lists in-frame clones only, not all of them. This table holds more than 95,000 clones, approximately 72% found once. Sequenced sample: PBMCs. Receptors originate from a female donor in good health and CMV-seropositive.

The V and J genes are TRBV7-2 and TRBJ2-7; TRBD1 matches 12 bases. Germline lookup yields CDR1 SGHTA and CDR2 FQGNSA. The CDR3 sequence is 15 residues long. V lost 3 bases to trimming and J lost 5 bases; unmatched junction nucleotides: 5. The CDR3 loop reads CASSLSGTGGHEQYF. DNA for the CDR3: TGTGCCAGCAGCTTGTCCGGGACAGGGGGCCACGAGCAGTACTTC.

The CDR3 spells CASSPRPGSYNEQFF. The CDR3 DNA follows: TGTGCCAGCAGCCCCCGTCCGGGCTCCTACAATGAGCAGTTCTTC. The chain joins TRBV9 to TRBJ2-1, with D unclear. CDR3 length: 15 residues. Germline loops: CDR1 SGDLS, CDR2 YYNGEE. V was cut by 4 bases and J by 0 bases, with 11 bases left in between. Complete variable domain (other parts from reference TRBV9 and TRBJ2-1): DSGVTQTPKHLITATGQRVTLRCSPRSGDLSVYWYQQSLDQGLQFLIQYYNGEERAKGNILERFSAQQFPDLHSELNLSSLELGDSALYFCASSPRPGSYNEQFFGPGTRLTVL.

The chain combines TRBV2 with TRBJ2-2; tentative D call: TRBD1 (5 bases). Trimming left V 2 bases short and J 10 bases short, with 14 bases between. Germline CDR1 and CDR2: SNHLY and FYNNEI. The CDR3 sequence is 14 residues long. For the CDR3, the DNA is TGTGCCAGCAGTGAAACAGGCCCCCGGTTGGAGCTGTTTTTT. Its protein is CASSETGPRLELFF.

The rearrangement joins TRBV7-9 to TRBJ2-5, with TRBD1 as a possible D gene (5 bases). CDR3 length: 15 residues. Germline V CDR1 and CDR2: SEHNR, FQNEAQ (reference sequence). The ends were cut back, 6 bases at V and 2 bases at J, with 16 bases in the middle. CDR3 nucleotide sequence: TGTGCCAGCAGTCCGAAGAACAGGATTCAAGAGACCCAGTACTTC. Translating gives CASSPKNRIQETQYF.

The V and J genes are TRBV9 and TRBJ2-2, with a tentative D call TRBD2 (5 bases). Germline-derived CDR1 and CDR2 are SGDLS and YYNGEE. The germline V and J ends were trimmed by 3 bases and 8 bases, with 11 bases remaining between them. The CDR3 sequence is 13 residues long. CDR3 bases: TGTGCCAGCAGCGGACCTACGGGGGGGGAGCTGTTTTTT. This gives the protein CASSGPTGGELFF.

The CDR3 protein is CSAGGGSGYTF. The CDR3 DNA reads TGCAGTGCTGGCGGAGGGTCGGGCTACACCTTC. The genes are TRBV20-1 and TRBJ1-2; the D is unclear. The CDR3 is 11 residues long. V lost 5 bases and J lost 8, with 12 bases in between. The germline V gene encodes CDR1 DFQATT and CDR2 SNEGSKA (reference sequence).

The chain combines TRBV30 with TRBJ1-5, with D unclear. Germline V lookup: CDR1 GTSNPN, CDR2 SVGIG (reference sequence). Deletions cut 5 bases from V and 0 bases from J, with 8 bases between. The CDR3 is 13 residues long. The CDR3 spells CAWADTSNQPQHF. The CDR3 region has the DNA TGTGCCTGGGCTGACACTAGCAATCAGCCCCAGCATTTT.

The chain links TRBV7-2 to TRBJ1-4, with a tentative D call TRBD1 (5 bases). Germline V gives CDR1 SGHTA, CDR2 FQGNSA. Trimming shortened V by 2 bases and J by 4 bases, and 14 bases separated the two germline ends. This CDR3 is built from 16 residues. CDR3 in DNA: TGTGCCAGCAGCTTACGAAAGGGGTCAAGTAATGAAAAACTGTTTTTT. Its translation: CASSLRKGSSNEKLFF.

The rearrangement uses TRBV29-1 and TRBJ1-2; perhaps TRBD1 as D (6 bases). Deletions cut 7 bases from V and 2 bases from J, with 11 bases between. CDR1 and CDR2 from the germline V gene are SQVTM and ANQGSEA. This CDR3 is 12 amino acids long. The DNA of the CDR3 is TGCAGCGCTGTACAGGGAAACTATGGCTACACCTTC. This gives the protein CSAVQGNYGYTF.